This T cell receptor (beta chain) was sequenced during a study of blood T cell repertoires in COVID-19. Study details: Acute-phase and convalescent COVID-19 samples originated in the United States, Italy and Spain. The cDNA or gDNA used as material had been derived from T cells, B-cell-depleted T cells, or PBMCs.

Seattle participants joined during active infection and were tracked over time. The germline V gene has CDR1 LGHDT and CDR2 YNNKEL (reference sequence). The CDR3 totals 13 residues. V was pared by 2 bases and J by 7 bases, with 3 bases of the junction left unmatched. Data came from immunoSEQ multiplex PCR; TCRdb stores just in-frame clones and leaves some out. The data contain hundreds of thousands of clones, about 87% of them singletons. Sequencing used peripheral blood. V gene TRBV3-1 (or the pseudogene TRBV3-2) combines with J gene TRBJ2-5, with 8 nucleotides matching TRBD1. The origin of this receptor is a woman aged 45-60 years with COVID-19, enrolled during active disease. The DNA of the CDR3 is TGTGCCAGCAGCCAATTAACAGGGGGGACCCAGTACTTC. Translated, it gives CASSQLTGGTQYF.